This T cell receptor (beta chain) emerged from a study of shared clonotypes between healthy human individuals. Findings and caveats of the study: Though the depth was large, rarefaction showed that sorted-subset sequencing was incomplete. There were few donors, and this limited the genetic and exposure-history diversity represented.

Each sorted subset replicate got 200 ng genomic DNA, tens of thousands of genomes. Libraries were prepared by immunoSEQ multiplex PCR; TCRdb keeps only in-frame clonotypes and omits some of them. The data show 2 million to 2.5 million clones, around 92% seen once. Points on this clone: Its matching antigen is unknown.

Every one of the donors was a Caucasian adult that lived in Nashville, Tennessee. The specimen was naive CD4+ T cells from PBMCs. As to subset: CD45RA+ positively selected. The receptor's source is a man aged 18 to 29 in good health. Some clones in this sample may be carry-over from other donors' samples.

CDR3 nucleotide sequence: TGTGCCAGCGGGTTTGGCACAGATACGCAGTATTTT. Translated, it gives CASGFGTDTQYF. The V gene is TRBV7-3, the J gene TRBJ2-3; D is undetermined. Per the germline V gene, CDR1 is SGHTA and CDR2 is FQGTGA. This CDR3 comprises 12 residues. Trimming removed 8 bases at V and 1 base at J, with 7 bases between.